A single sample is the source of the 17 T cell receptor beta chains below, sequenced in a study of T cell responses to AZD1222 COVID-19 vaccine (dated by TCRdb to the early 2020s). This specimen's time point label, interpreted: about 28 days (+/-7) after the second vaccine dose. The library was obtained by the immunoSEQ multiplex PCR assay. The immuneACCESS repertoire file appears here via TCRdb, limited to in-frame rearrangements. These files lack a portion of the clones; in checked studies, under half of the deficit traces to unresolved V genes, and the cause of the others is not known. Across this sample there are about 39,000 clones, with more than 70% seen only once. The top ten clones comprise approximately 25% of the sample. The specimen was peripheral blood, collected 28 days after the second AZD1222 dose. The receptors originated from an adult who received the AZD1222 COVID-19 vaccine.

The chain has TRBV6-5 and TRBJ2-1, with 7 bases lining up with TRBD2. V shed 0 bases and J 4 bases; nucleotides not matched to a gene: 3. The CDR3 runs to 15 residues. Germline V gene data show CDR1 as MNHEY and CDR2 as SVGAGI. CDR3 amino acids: CASSYSGTTYNEQFF. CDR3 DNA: TGTGCCAGCAGTTACTCAGGGACTACGTACAATGAGCAGTTCTTC.

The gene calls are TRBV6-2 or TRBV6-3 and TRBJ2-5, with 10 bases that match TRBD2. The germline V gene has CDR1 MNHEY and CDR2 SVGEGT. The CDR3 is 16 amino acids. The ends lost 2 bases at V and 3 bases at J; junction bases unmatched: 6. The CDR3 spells CASSYGGLAGEETQYF. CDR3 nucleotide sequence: TGTGCCAGCAGTTACGGAGGCCTAGCGGGAGAAGAGACCCAGTACTTC.

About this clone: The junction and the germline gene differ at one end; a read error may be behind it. The CDR3: CASSQAIAGINYGYTF. The CDR3 nucleotides are TGTGCCAGCAGTCAAGCTATAGCAGGGATCAACTATGGCTACACCTTC. This chain links TRBV2 with TRBJ1-2, with TRBD1 as a possible D gene (5 bases). The CDR3 totals 16 residues. The germline V gene has CDR1 SNHLY and CDR2 FYNNEI.

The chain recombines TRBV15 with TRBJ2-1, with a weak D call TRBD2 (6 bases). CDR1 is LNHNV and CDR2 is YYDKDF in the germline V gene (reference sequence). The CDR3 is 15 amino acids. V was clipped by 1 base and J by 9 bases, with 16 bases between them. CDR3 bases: TGTGCCACCAGCAGAGGGCGGGACCCCACCAGTGAGCAGTTCTTC. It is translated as CATSRGRDPTSEQFF. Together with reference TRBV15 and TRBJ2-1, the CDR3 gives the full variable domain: DAMVIQNPRYQVTQFGKPVTLSCSQTLNHNVMYWYQQKSSQAPKLLFHYYDKDFNNEADTPDNFQSRRPNTSFCFLDIRSPGLGDTAMYLCATSRGRDPTSEQFFGPGTRLTVL.

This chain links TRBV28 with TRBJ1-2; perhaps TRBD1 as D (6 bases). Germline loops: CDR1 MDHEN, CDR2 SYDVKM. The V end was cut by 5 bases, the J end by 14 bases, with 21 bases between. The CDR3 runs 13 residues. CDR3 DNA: TGTGCCAGCAGTCGCTCCACCCACAGGGCAATAACCTTC. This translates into CASSRSTHRAITF.

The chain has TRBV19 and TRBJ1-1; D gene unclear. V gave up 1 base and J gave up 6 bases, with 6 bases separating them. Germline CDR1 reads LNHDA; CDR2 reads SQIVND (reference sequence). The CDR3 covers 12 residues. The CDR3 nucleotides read TGTGCCAGTAGTATAGGCGTCTCTGAAGCTTTCTTT. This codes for CASSIGVSEAFF.

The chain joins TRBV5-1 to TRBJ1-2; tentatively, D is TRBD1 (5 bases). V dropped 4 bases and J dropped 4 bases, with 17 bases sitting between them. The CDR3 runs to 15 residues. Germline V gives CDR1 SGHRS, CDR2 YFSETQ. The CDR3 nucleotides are TGCGCCAGCAGCCGGGGCTTCACCCACGCCTATGGCTACACCTTC. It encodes CASSRGFTHAYGYTF.

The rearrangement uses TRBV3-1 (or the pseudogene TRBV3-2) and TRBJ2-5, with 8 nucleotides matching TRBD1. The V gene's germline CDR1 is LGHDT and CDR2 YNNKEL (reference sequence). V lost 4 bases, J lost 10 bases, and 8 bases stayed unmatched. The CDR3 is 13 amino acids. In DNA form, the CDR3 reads TGTGCCAGCAGCCCCGGACAGGGCCGAAACCAGTACTTC. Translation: CASSPGQGRNQYF.

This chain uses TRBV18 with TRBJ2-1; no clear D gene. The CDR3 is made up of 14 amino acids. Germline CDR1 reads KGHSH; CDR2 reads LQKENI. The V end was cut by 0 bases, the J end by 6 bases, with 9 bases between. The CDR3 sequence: CASSPPSPGNEQFF. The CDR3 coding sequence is TGTGCCAGCTCACCACCGTCCCCGGGCAATGAGCAGTTCTTC.

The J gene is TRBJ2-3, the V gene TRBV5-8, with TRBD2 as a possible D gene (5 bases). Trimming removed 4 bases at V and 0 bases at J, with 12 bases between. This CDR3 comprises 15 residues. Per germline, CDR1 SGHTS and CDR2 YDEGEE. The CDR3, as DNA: TGTGCCAGCAGCAGTGGACGGACTAGCACAGATACGCAGTATTTT. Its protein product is CASSSGRTSTDTQYF.

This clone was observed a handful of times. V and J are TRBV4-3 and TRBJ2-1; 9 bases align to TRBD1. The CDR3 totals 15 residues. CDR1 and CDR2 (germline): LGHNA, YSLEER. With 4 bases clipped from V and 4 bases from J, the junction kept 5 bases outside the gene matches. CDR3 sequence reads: CASSLTGTGYNEQFF. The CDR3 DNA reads TGCGCCAGCAGCCTGACCGGGACAGGGTACAATGAGCAGTTCTTC.

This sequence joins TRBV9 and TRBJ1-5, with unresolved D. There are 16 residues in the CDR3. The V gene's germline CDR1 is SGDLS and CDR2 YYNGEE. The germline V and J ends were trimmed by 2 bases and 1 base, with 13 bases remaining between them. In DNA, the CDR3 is TGTGCCAGCAGCGTCGGAAGGAGAAGAAGCAATCAGCCCCAGCATTTT. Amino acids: CASSVGRRRSNQPQHF.

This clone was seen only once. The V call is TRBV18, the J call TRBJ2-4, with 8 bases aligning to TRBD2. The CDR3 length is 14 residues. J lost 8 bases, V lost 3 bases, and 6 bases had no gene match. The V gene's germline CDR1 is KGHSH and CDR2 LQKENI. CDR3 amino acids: CASSPLSGDDIQYF. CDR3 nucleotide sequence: TGTGCCAGCTCACCTCTTAGCGGGGATGACATTCAGTACTTC.

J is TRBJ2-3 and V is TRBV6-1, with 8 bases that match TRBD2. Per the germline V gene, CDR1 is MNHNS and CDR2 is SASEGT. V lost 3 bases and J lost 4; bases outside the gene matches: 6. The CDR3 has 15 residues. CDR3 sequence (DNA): TGTGCCAGCAGTGAGAGGGGCGGGAGGTCAGATACGCAGTATTTT. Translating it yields CASSERGGRSDTQYF.

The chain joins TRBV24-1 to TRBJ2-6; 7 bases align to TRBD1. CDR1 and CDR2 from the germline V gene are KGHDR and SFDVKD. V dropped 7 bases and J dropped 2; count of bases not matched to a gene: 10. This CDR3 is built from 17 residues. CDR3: CATRNTGALAGANVLTF. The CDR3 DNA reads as TGTGCCACCAGAAATACAGGGGCACTAGCTGGGGCCAACGTCCTGACTTTC.

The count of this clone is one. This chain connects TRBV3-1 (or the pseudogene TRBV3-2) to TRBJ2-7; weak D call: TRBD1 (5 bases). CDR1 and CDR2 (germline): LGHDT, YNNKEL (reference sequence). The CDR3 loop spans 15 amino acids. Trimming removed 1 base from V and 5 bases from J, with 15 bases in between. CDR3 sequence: CASSQAGQGLHEQYF. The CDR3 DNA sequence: TGTGCCAGCAGCCAAGCAGGGCAGGGCTTGCACGAGCAGTACTTC.

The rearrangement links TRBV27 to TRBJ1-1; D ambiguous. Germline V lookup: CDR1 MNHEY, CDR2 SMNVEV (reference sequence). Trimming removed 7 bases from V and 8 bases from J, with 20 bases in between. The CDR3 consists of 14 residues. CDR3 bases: TGTGCCAGCAAAAGTGGGTCAGAAGGACTGGAAGCTTTCTTT. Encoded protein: CASKSGSEGLEAFF.